What follows are 26 T cell receptor beta chains derived from one specimen sequenced in a study of T cell responses to AZD1222 COVID-19 vaccine. The repertoire was sequenced with immunoSEQ multiplex PCR; TCRdb's copy has only in-frame clones and lacks some. Of about 120,000 clones listed, 86% are singletons. Sample: peripheral blood, taken 28 days after the second AZD1222 dose. The receptors shown here come from an adult who received the AZD1222 COVID-19 vaccine.

The V and J genes are TRBV6-5 and TRBJ1-5; no definite D call. Germline assignment: CDR1 MNHEY and CDR2 SVGAGI. V lost 6 bases and J lost 9, with 15 bases in between. The CDR3 sequence is 13 residues long. As DNA, the CDR3 is TGTGCCAGCAGCCGGTATAAGTCAGGGCCCCAGCATTTT. Translation: CASSRYKSGPQHF.

This clone was counted between two and nine times. The rearrangement joins TRBV12-3 or TRBV12-4 to TRBJ2-5; a weak D match, TRBD2 (5 bases). Between the trimmed V and J ends, which lost 7 bases and 5 bases, there was a span of 14 bases. The CDR3 covers 13 residues. This CDR3 is CASTSAGEETQYF. The CDR3 coding sequence is TGTGCCAGCACCTCGGCCGGGGAGGAGACCCAGTACTTC.

This clone has at least ten counts. V is TRBV4-3 and J is TRBJ1-6; 7 positions agree with TRBD1. The CDR3 runs 14 residues. V shed 3 bases and J 11 bases; nucleotides not matched to a gene: 7. Germline-derived CDR1 and CDR2 are LGHNA and YSLEER. The CDR3 region is CASSQYRGLPPLHF. In DNA form, the CDR3 reads TGCGCCAGCAGCCAGTACAGGGGCTTGCCACCCCTCCACTTT.

The chain has TRBV29-1 and TRBJ1-1; D call uncertain. Germline V gene data show CDR1 as SQVTM and CDR2 as ANQGSEA. This CDR3 comprises 13 residues. V was pared by 5 bases and J by 0 bases, with 10 bases between. This CDR3 reads CSVKKGVNTEAFF. The CDR3 region has the DNA TGCAGCGTTAAAAAGGGCGTGAACACTGAAGCTTTCTTT.

The rearrangement joins TRBV7-3 to TRBJ2-1, with 10 bases matching TRBD2. Germline-derived CDR1 and CDR2 are SGHTA and FQGTGA. The CDR3 is 19 residues long. V lost 4 bases, J lost 0 bases, and 12 bases stayed unmatched. CDR3 nucleotides: TGTGCCAGCAGCTCCTTTAGCGGGGGGCTTTTGAGCTCCTACAATGAGCAGTTCTTC. Its translation is CASSSFSGGLLSSYNEQFF.

CDR3 DNA sequence: TGTGCCAGCAGTCCCCTCGGGGCGGGCCCTTTTCTTTCCTCCTACGAGCAGTACTTC. Protein product: CASSPLGAGPFLSSYEQYF. The genes are TRBV6-6 and TRBJ2-7, with D perhaps given as TRBD1 or TRBD2 (5 bases each). The CDR3 covers 19 residues. Germline V gives CDR1 MNHNY, CDR2 SVGAGI (reference sequence). The ends were cut back, 5 bases at V and 0 bases at J, with 26 bases in the middle.

V is TRBV6-6 and J is TRBJ2-2; possibly TRBD1 for D (6 bases). This CDR3 has 16 amino acids. V was pared by 5 bases and J by 2 bases, with 15 bases between. Germline V gene lookup returns CDR1 MNHNY and CDR2 SVGAGI (reference sequence). CDR3 residues: CASSTPGATNTGELFF. For the CDR3, the DNA is TGTGCCAGCAGTACCCCAGGGGCTACCAACACCGGGGAGCTGTTTTTT.

The chain joins TRBV5-1 to TRBJ2-7; unclear D gene. The germline CDR1 and CDR2 sequences are SGHRS and YFSETQ. The CDR3 loop spans 14 amino acids. Trimming stripped 0 bases from V and 0 bases from J, with 7 bases between. The DNA of the CDR3 is TGCGCCAGCAGCTTGGGGGCGACCTCCTACGAGCAGTACTTC. Translated: CASSLGATSYEQYF.

As DNA, the CDR3 is TGTGCCAGCAGTTCTGCAGGGGGCTTTGGGTATGGCTACACCTTC. This gives the protein CASSSAGGFGYGYTF. J is TRBJ1-2 and V is TRBV5-4; 8 positions agree with TRBD1. The trim removed 5 bases at V and 5 bases at J, leaving 11 bases unmatched. Germline V CDR1 and CDR2: SGHNT, YYREEE (reference sequence). The CDR3 runs to 15 residues. The full variable domain, with the rest looked up from reference TRBV5-4 and TRBJ1-2, is ETGVTQSPTHLIKTRGQQVTLRCSSQSGHNTVSWYQQALGQGPQFIFQYYREEENGRGNFPPRFSGLQFPNYSSELNVNALELDDSALYLCASSSAGGFGYGYTFGSGTRLTVV.

The chain has TRBV19 and TRBJ2-7; weak D call: TRBD1 (6 bases). Trimming left V 2 bases short and J 5 bases short, with 16 bases between. This CDR3 comprises 15 residues. Germline V CDR1 and CDR2: LNHDA, SQIVND (reference sequence). The CDR3 bases are TGTGCCAGTAGTATACAGGCAGGGGAGAGGAACGAGCAGTACTTC. It is translated as CASSIQAGERNEQYF.

The rearrangement uses TRBV7-2 and TRBJ1-2; the D gene is possibly TRBD1 (5 bases). Trimming shortened V by 5 bases and J by 4 bases, and 11 bases separated the two germline ends. This CDR3 is 13 amino acids long. Germline V CDR1 and CDR2: SGHTA, FQGNSA. The CDR3 protein is CASSLGLIYGYTF. The CDR3 DNA reads as TGTGCCAGCAGCCTGGGACTGATCTATGGCTACACCTTC.

This chain joins TRBV5-6 and TRBJ1-1, with D unclear. CDR1 and CDR2 (germline): SGHDT, YYEEEE. The CDR3 sequence is 12 residues long. V was clipped by 0 bases and J by 8 bases, with 8 bases between them. The CDR3 sequence is CASSLAGWEAFF. The CDR3 nucleotides are TGTGCCAGCAGCTTGGCAGGTTGGGAAGCTTTCTTT.

This clone was picked up a small number of times. The chain uses TRBV6-5 and TRBJ2-1; D is uncertain. Germline assignment: CDR1 MNHEY and CDR2 SVGAGI. The CDR3 is made up of 14 amino acids. The V end lost 5 bases, the J end lost 3 bases, and 11 bases lay between the germline ends. The CDR3 sequence: CASSLTGFYNEQFF. CDR3 coding DNA: TGTGCCAGCAGTCTCACCGGGTTCTACAATGAGCAGTTCTTC.

This sequence joins TRBV12-5 and TRBJ2-2; D is possibly TRBD2 (6 bases). V was shortened by 1 base and J by 0 bases, with 12 bases between the two germline ends. CDR3 size: 17 residues. Germline CDR1 is LGHNT and CDR2 is FRNRAP. In DNA, the CDR3 is TGTGCTAGTGGTTTGGACAATTGGGACTCGAACACCGGGGAGCTGTTTTTT. Its protein product is CASGLDNWDSNTGELFF.

This sequence joins TRBV3-1 (or the pseudogene TRBV3-2) and TRBJ2-3, with TRBD2 matching 11 bases. This CDR3 contains 18 residues. Looked up from germline, CDR1 is LGHDT and CDR2 is YNNKEL (reference sequence). Trimming took 1 base from V and 6 from J; bases not matched to a gene: 12. The CDR3 here is CASSQGSLAGGRRDTQYF. DNA of the CDR3: TGTGCCAGCAGCCAAGGGTCGCTAGCGGGGGGCCGGCGGGATACGCAGTATTTT.

The chain is built from TRBV11-2 and TRBJ1-2; the D is unclear. V shed 6 bases and J shed 4 bases, with 12 bases lying between them. The germline V gene has CDR1 SGHAT and CDR2 FQNNGV. The CDR3 has 13 residues. CDR3 sequence: CASSSAGPYGYTF. In DNA, the CDR3 is TGTGCCAGCAGTTCCGCTGGACCCTATGGCTACACCTTC.

A few counts support this clone. The chain combines TRBV7-2 with TRBJ1-5; D is possibly TRBD1 (5 bases). Germline V gene lookup returns CDR1 SGHTA and CDR2 FQGNSA. Trimming pared 5 bases from V and 9 bases from J, leaving 17 bases between. This CDR3 region has 14 residues. The CDR3 sequence: CASSPNRFNGPQHF. The CDR3 DNA follows: TGTGCCAGCAGCCCAAACAGGTTCAATGGGCCCCAGCATTTT.

The gene calls are TRBV2 and TRBJ1-2; D may be TRBD1 (6 bases). CDR3 length: 13 residues. Per the germline V gene, CDR1 is SNHLY and CDR2 is FYNNEI. V was pared by 7 bases and J by 4 bases, with 13 bases between. The CDR3 bases are TGTGCCAGCATGGTGGGGGCTGGCTATGGCTACACCTTC. This codes for CASMVGAGYGYTF.

The chain is built from TRBV5-1 and TRBJ1-1, with D possibly matching TRBD1 (5 bases). CDR3 length: 15 amino acids. CDR1 and CDR2 (germline): SGHRS, YFSETQ. With 4 bases removed from V and 0 bases from J, the gap between germline ends came to 13 bases. This CDR3 reads CASSGDSIMNTEAFF. The CDR3 DNA reads as TGCGCCAGCAGCGGCGACAGCATCATGAACACTGAAGCTTTCTTT.

This clone came up a few times. J is TRBJ2-7 and V is TRBV5-1; D is ambiguous. V lost 0 bases, J lost 1 base, and 8 bases lay in between. The CDR3 is 14 amino acids. The germline gives CDR1 SGHRS, CDR2 YFSETQ. This CDR3 is CASSLDPSSYEQYF. CDR3 in DNA: TGCGCCAGCAGCTTGGACCCAAGTTCCTACGAGCAGTACTTC.

This clone was seen a handful of times. The gene calls are TRBV3-1 (or the pseudogene TRBV3-2) and TRBJ1-6; D gene uncertain. The germline gives CDR1 LGHDT, CDR2 YNNKEL (reference sequence). V gave up 1 base and J gave up 8 bases, with 9 bases separating them. The CDR3 has 14 residues. In DNA, the CDR3 is TGTGCCAGCAGCCAAGGGGCAGGACATTCACCCCTCCACTTT. The encoded protein is CASSQGAGHSPLHF.

This sequence joins TRBV3-1 (or the pseudogene TRBV3-2) and TRBJ2-2; tentatively, D is TRBD1 (6 bases). The V and J ends lost 8 bases and 1 base respectively, with 11 bases between them. The CDR3 is 14 residues long. The germline V gene has CDR1 LGHDT and CDR2 YNNKEL (reference sequence). In DNA, the CDR3 is TGTGCCAGCCGTCGACAGGAGAACACCGGGGAGCTGTTTTTT. It translates to CASRRQENTGELFF.

This CDR3 reads CASGTFFTEAFF. As DNA, the CDR3 is TGTGCCAGTGGGACGTTTTTCACTGAAGCTTTCTTT. V is TRBV2 and J is TRBJ1-1; a possible D gene is TRBD1 (5 bases). V shed 9 bases and J shed 4 bases, with 12 bases lying between them. CDR1 SNHLY and CDR2 FYNNEI come from the germline V gene. This CDR3 contains 12 residues.

The CDR3 bases are TGTGCCAGCAGCTTAAATAGCGGCAATCAGCCCCAGCATTTT. Translation gives CASSLNSGNQPQHF. The chain uses TRBV7-8 and TRBJ1-5; D unclear. The CDR3 contains 14 residues. In germline, CDR1 is SGHVS, CDR2 FQNEAQ. The V and J ends lost 2 bases and 2 bases respectively, with 7 bases between them. Looking up the rest from reference TRBV7-8 and TRBJ1-5 gives the full variable domain: GAGVSQSPRYKVAKRGQDVALRCDPISGHVSLFWYQQALGQGPEFLTYFQNEAQLDKSGLPSDRFFAERPEGSVSTLKIQRTQQEDSAVYLCASSLNSGNQPQHFGDGTRLSIL.

The rearrangement joins TRBV11-2 to TRBJ2-7; 9 nucleotides match TRBD1. This CDR3 has 14 amino acids. The germline V gene encodes CDR1 SGHAT and CDR2 FQNNGV. The trim removed 5 bases at V and 4 bases at J, leaving 6 bases unmatched. CDR3 region: CASSTDRGLYEQYF. The CDR3 DNA reads TGTGCCAGCAGCACGGACAGGGGTCTTTACGAGCAGTACTTC.

The rearrangement uses TRBV2 and TRBJ1-5, with D uncertain. This CDR3 has 13 residues. V lost 7 bases and J lost 2, with 9 bases in between. Germline CDR1 and CDR2: SNHLY and FYNNEI. CDR3 sequence: CASKDQRNQPQHF. The CDR3 nucleotides read TGTGCCAGCAAAGACCAGCGCAATCAGCCCCAGCATTTT.